The 31 T cell receptor beta chains presented below share a single source sample, sequenced in a study of response to subunit inactivated influenza vaccine. TCRdb re-called the RT-PCR reads with MiXCR, one entry per CDR3 protein. The repertoire consists of about 650,000 distinct CDR3 sequences, with 11% to 15% occurring once and the leading ten covering around 7.6%. The sample consisted of PBMCs from blood, taken less than 15 days before vaccination. These receptors were obtained from a man between 50 and 59 years old who received an inactivated influenza vaccine.

This clonotype was seen at least ten times. The V call is TRBV20-1, the J call TRBJ1-2, with no clear D. The CDR3 totals 12 residues. CDR1 is DFQATT and CDR2 is SNEGSKA in the germline V gene (reference sequence). V lost 7 bases and J lost 2, with 11 bases in between. The CDR3 region has the DNA TGCAGTGGGGCCCAACCCAACTATGGCTACACCTTC. Its protein is CSGAQPNYGYTF.

This clonotype came up a few times. The DNA of the CDR3 is TGTGCCAGCAGCCCGAATCTAGTCGGAGTGGAAGAGCAGTTCTTC. Residues: CASSPNLVGVEEQFF. V gene TRBV11-1 combines with J gene TRBJ2-1; D gene ambiguous. CDR3 length: 15 amino acids. The V gene's germline CDR1 is SGHAT and CDR2 FQDESV (reference sequence). Trimming cost V 5 bases and J 10 bases, with 21 bases left between them.

The chain links TRBV7-2 to TRBJ2-7; no clear D gene. Per germline, CDR1 SGHTA and CDR2 FQGNSA. The CDR3 covers 16 residues. V lost 5 bases to trimming and J lost 0 bases, with 17 bases between them. Here the CDR3 reads CASSPRRVRSSYEQYF. DNA for the CDR3: TGTGCCAGCAGCCCCAGAAGAGTTCGCAGCTCCTACGAGCAGTACTTC.

J is TRBJ2-2 and V is TRBV28; 9 nucleotides match TRBD1. With V trimmed by 1 base and J by 6 bases, 6 bases remained unmatched. CDR3 length: 16 residues. Germline V lookup: CDR1 MDHEN, CDR2 SYDVKM. The CDR3 reads CASSLFRQGGAGELFF. The CDR3 DNA follows: TGTGCCAGCAGTTTATTCCGACAGGGGGGAGCCGGGGAGCTGTTTTTT.

The gene calls are TRBV29-1 and TRBJ2-5; weak D call: TRBD1 (5 bases). This CDR3 has 14 residues. CDR1 SQVTM and CDR2 ANQGSEA come from the germline V gene. V was clipped by 6 bases and J by 1 base, with 15 bases between them. In nucleotides, the CDR3 is TGCAGCGTCGAATTAGGACACTCCCAAGAGACCCAGTACTTC. Translation: CSVELGHSQETQYF.

The J gene is TRBJ1-5, the V gene TRBV15; 8 nucleotides align to TRBD1. CDR1 is LNHNV, CDR2 YYDKDF, per germline (reference sequence). V shed 4 bases, J shed 1 base, and the junction held 9 bases outside the gene matches. The CDR3 spans 17 residues. This CDR3 reads CATSNRDRRWSNQPQHF. DNA of the CDR3: TGTGCCACCAGCAACCGGGACAGGAGGTGGAGCAATCAGCCCCAGCATTTT.

This clonotype was recorded many times. The chain has TRBV5-1 and TRBJ2-5; TRBD2 matches 10 bases. The CDR3 is made up of 16 amino acids. Germline loops: CDR1 SGHRS, CDR2 YFSETQ. The V and J ends lost 3 bases and 7 bases, in that order; junction bases with no gene match: 12. The CDR3 DNA is TGCGCCAGCAGCTCCGCTAGCGGGGGCCCAACGGGGACCCAGTACTTC. It codes for CASSSASGGPTGTQYF. The full variable domain, in which reference TRBV5-1 and TRBJ2-5 provide the parts outside the CDR3, is KAGVTQTPRYLIKTRGQQVTLSCSPISGHRSVSWYQQTPGQGLQFLFEYFSETQRNKGNFPGRFSGRQFSNSRSEMNVSTLELGDSALYLCASSSASGGPTGTQYFGPGTRLLVL.

This clonotype was recorded a few times. The chain combines TRBV15 with TRBJ2-5; TRBD2 agrees at 9 bases. Germline trimming cut 0 bases from V and 8 bases from J; bases unmatched to any gene: 13. This CDR3 spans 17 amino acids. CDR1 and CDR2 from the germline V gene are LNHNV and YYDKDF (reference sequence). CDR3 in DNA: TGTGCCACCAGCAGAGATTCGGCGGGAGGGCCAGTTGACACCCAGTACTTC. The encoded protein is CATSRDSAGGPVDTQYF.

This clonotype was detected only a few times. The chain has TRBV5-1 and TRBJ2-5; D might be TRBD1 or TRBD2, each matching 5 bases. This CDR3 comprises 15 residues. The germline CDR1 and CDR2 sequences are SGHRS and YFSETQ. V was shortened by 4 bases and J by 5 bases, with 18 bases between the two germline ends. In nucleotides, the CDR3 is TGCGCCAGCAGCAGCGGCCAAGGGGATTGGGAGACCCAGTACTTC. Its protein product is CASSSGQGDWETQYF. The variable domain in full, completed from reference TRBV5-1 and TRBJ2-5, reads KAGVTQTPRYLIKTRGQQVTLSCSPISGHRSVSWYQQTPGQGLQFLFEYFSETQRNKGNFPGRFSGRQFSNSRSEMNVSTLELGDSALYLCASSSGQGDWETQYFGPGTRLLVL.

This clonotype appeared a few times. The gene calls are TRBV6-6 and TRBJ2-7; D gene uncertain. From germline, CDR1 is MNHNY and CDR2 SVGAGI (reference sequence). The CDR3 sequence is 12 residues long. V was shortened by 0 bases and J by 6 bases, with 6 bases between the two germline ends. CDR3 sequence: CASSYSIAEQYF. The CDR3 coding sequence is TGTGCCAGCAGTTACTCGATCGCCGAGCAGTACTTC.

This clonotype has a handful of counts. CDR3 loop: CASGRWVETQYF. In DNA form, the CDR3 reads TGTGCCAGCGGACGCTGGGTCGAGACCCAGTACTTC. This chain connects TRBV12-3 or TRBV12-4 to TRBJ2-5; D unresolved. CDR3 length: 12 amino acids. Trimming took off 8 bases at V and 5 bases at J, with 12 bases between the two ends.

This clonotype was picked up a small number of times. The J gene is TRBJ1-5, the V gene TRBV9; possibly TRBD1 for D (5 bases). Germline V lookup: CDR1 SGDLS, CDR2 YYNGEE. This CDR3 comprises 15 residues. V was shortened by 3 bases and J by 9 bases, with 19 bases between the two germline ends. CDR3 bases: TGTGCCAGCAGCGCCGACCAGGGACTAACTGGGCCCCAGCATTTT. Protein sequence: CASSADQGLTGPQHF.

This clonotype was counted a few times. The V call is TRBV27, the J call TRBJ2-7; either TRBD1 or TRBD2 may supply D (6 bases each). The CDR3 is 17 amino acids. The V gene's germline CDR1 is MNHEY and CDR2 SMNVEV (reference sequence). The V and J ends lost 5 bases and 1 base respectively, with 21 bases between them. The CDR3 nucleotides are TGTGCCAGCAGTACTAATTCAGGAGGGACACCTTCCTACGAGCAGTACTTC. Protein sequence: CASSTNSGGTPSYEQYF.

This sequence joins TRBV12-3 or TRBV12-4 and TRBJ2-5, with unresolved D. This CDR3 contains 13 residues. The V end lost 6 bases, the J end lost 0 bases, and 8 bases lay between the germline ends. CDR3 sequence reads: CASSTLYQETQYF. The CDR3 DNA follows: TGTGCCAGCAGCACCTTGTACCAAGAGACCCAGTACTTC.

This clonotype has a single count. The chain has TRBV7-8 and TRBJ2-5; 7 nucleotides agree with TRBD1. In germline, CDR1 is SGHVS, CDR2 FQNEAQ. The CDR3 runs 15 residues. Trimming at V came to 4 bases and at J to 4 bases, leaving 9 bases not matched to a gene. DNA for the CDR3: TGTGCCAGCAGCTACGACAGGGTCGACTCAGAGACCCAGTACTTC. This sequence encodes CASSYDRVDSETQYF.

The chain is built from TRBV29-1 and TRBJ2-7; unclear D gene. The CDR3 is made up of 12 amino acids. CDR1 is SQVTM and CDR2 is ANQGSEA in the germline V gene. V was trimmed by 5 bases and J by 0 bases, leaving 8 bases between them. The CDR3 DNA reads TGCAGCGTTTCCCTGAACTCCTACGAGCAGTACTTC. Protein sequence: CSVSLNSYEQYF.

There are many counts of this clonotype. The chain is built from TRBV4-3 and TRBJ1-1; no clear D. V dropped 0 bases and J dropped 2 bases, with 7 bases sitting between them. The CDR3 has 14 amino acids. Germline V gene sequence: CDR1 LGHNA, CDR2 YSLEER. CDR3 residues: CASSQEAVNTEAFF. The CDR3 bases are TGCGCCAGCAGCCAAGAGGCGGTAAACACTGAAGCTTTCTTT.

This clonotype came up a few times. This sequence joins TRBV12-3 or TRBV12-4 and TRBJ1-4, with TRBD1 identical over 10 bases. V lost 6 bases to trimming and J lost 3 bases; unmatched junction nucleotides: 10. The CDR3 contains 17 residues. The CDR3 sequence is CASSPFGTGVANEKLFF. The CDR3 DNA reads TGTGCCAGCAGCCCTTTCGGGACAGGGGTAGCTAATGAAAAACTGTTTTTT.

This clonotype occurred many times. V usage is TRBV6-2 or TRBV6-3 and J usage is TRBJ2-7; 8 bases are a match to TRBD1. This CDR3 is 14 amino acids long. V gave up 6 bases and J gave up 0 bases; unmatched junction bases: 4. CDR1 and CDR2 (germline): MNHEY, SVGEGT. In nucleotides, the CDR3 is TGTGCCAGCAGAACCGGGACAGGCTCCTACGAGCAGTACTTC. This codes for CASRTGTGSYEQYF.

The J gene is TRBJ1-6, the V gene TRBV3-1; unclear D gene. V shed 5 bases and J shed 7 bases, with 18 bases lying between them. The germline CDR1 and CDR2 sequences are LGHDT and YNNKEL (reference sequence). The CDR3 runs to 16 residues. CDR3 nucleotides: TGTGCCAGCAGCTCGGCCGGCAGTCGGCGGAATTCACCCCTCCACTTT. Amino acid sequence: CASSSAGSRRNSPLHF.

This clonotype has just a few counts. This chain links TRBV5-6 with TRBJ2-3, with TRBD1 matching 9 bases. V gave up 0 bases and J gave up 6 bases; unmatched junction bases: 5. CDR3 size: 15 residues. Germline CDR1 SGHDT, CDR2 YYEEEE. The CDR3 nucleotides read TGTGCCAGCAGCTTGGCGGGACAGGGAGGTGATACGCAGTATTTT. Its protein is CASSLAGQGGDTQYF.

This clonotype was observed a few times. The chain combines TRBV28 with TRBJ1-4, with a possible D match to TRBD1 (5 bases). V lost 1 base and J lost 2, with 20 bases in between. From germline, CDR1 is MDHEN and CDR2 SYDVKM. The length of the CDR3 is 19 residues. CDR3 in amino acids: CASSLFLSRQGGTNEKLFF. The CDR3 nucleotides read TGTGCCAGCAGTTTATTTTTATCCCGGCAGGGTGGGACTAATGAAAAACTGTTTTTT.

This clonotype was detected a few times. The CDR3 sequence: CSVTQGYNTGELFF. The CDR3 DNA sequence: TGCAGCGTTACACAGGGGTATAACACCGGGGAGCTGTTTTTT. The rearrangement joins TRBV29-1 to TRBJ2-2; 7 nucleotides line up with TRBD1. CDR3 length: 14 residues. The germline CDR1 and CDR2 sequences are SQVTM and ANQGSEA. V shed 5 bases, J shed 2 bases, and the junction held 5 bases outside the gene matches.

This clonotype showed up just a few times. The gene calls are TRBV10-3 and TRBJ2-7; D remains ambiguous. Trimming left V 8 bases short and J 8 bases short, with 19 bases between. The CDR3 totals 13 residues. In germline, CDR1 is ENHRY, CDR2 SYGVKD. CDR3 in amino acids: CAIGEEDPKQQYF. The CDR3 nucleotides read TGTGCCATCGGCGAGGAAGACCCGAAACAGCAGTACTTC.

This clonotype was recorded many times. The V gene is TRBV20-1, the J gene TRBJ1-1; TRBD1 matches 7 bases. Germline CDR1 is DFQATT and CDR2 is SNEGSKA (reference sequence). After removal of 1 base from V and 4 bases from J, the junction contained 9 bases not matched to a gene. The CDR3 length is 15 residues. CDR3 protein: CSARALSGGGTEAFF. DNA for the CDR3: TGCAGTGCTAGAGCCCTTTCAGGGGGGGGCACTGAAGCTTTCTTT.

This clonotype was counted a few times. The rearrangement uses TRBV12-3 or TRBV12-4 and TRBJ1-6; TRBD1 agrees at 10 bases. This CDR3 is built from 13 residues. Germline trimming cut 5 bases from V and 16 bases from J; bases unmatched to any gene: 8. The CDR3 loop reads CASSRQGAVFLHF. The CDR3 region has the DNA TGTGCCAGCAGTAGACAGGGGGCCGTGTTTCTCCACTTT.

This sequence joins TRBV30 and TRBJ1-2; maybe TRBD1 (5 bases). The germline CDR1 and CDR2 sequences are GTSNPN and SVGIG (reference sequence). The CDR3 contains 13 residues. With 8 bases removed from V and 2 bases from J, the gap between germline ends came to 15 bases. This CDR3 reads CARGAGFNYGYTF. The CDR3 DNA reads as TGTGCCCGAGGGGCGGGATTCAACTATGGCTACACCTTC.

The genes are TRBV4-1 and TRBJ2-5; D gene unclear. The CDR3 is 15 residues long. Germline values: CDR1 MGHRA, CDR2 YSYEKL. The V end lost 1 base, the J end lost 5 bases, and 14 bases lay between the germline ends. CDR3 loop: CASSQGTRSSETQYF. CDR3 nucleotides: TGCGCCAGCAGCCAAGGTACTCGGAGTTCCGAGACCCAGTACTTC.

There are many counts of this clonotype. V gene TRBV7-2 combines with J gene TRBJ2-3, with D perhaps TRBD1 (6 bases). Germline lookup yields CDR1 SGHTA and CDR2 FQGNSA. This CDR3 is 14 amino acids long. Trimming left V 5 bases short and J 4 bases short, with 13 bases between. DNA for the CDR3: TGTGCCAGCAGCACAGGGATCTCCCCAGATACGCAGTATTTT. Translated: CASSTGISPDTQYF.

This clonotype turned up a few times. The chain joins TRBV6-1 to TRBJ2-7; TRBD2 matches 11 bases. V was pared by 5 bases and J by 4 bases, with 7 bases of the junction left unmatched. This CDR3 contains 15 residues. Germline V lookup: CDR1 MNHNS, CDR2 SASEGT. CDR3 sequence (DNA): TGTGCCAGCAGTCAATACGGGACTAGCGGATACGAGCAGTACTTC. It specifies CASSQYGTSGYEQYF.

V usage is TRBV5-1 and J usage is TRBJ2-7, with D unclear. The germline V and J ends were trimmed by 0 bases and 2 bases, with 9 bases remaining between them. This CDR3 spans 14 amino acids. Germline lookup yields CDR1 SGHRS and CDR2 YFSETQ. CDR3 protein: CASSLDGPTYEQYF. As DNA, the CDR3 is TGCGCCAGCAGCTTGGACGGACCTACCTACGAGCAGTACTTC.